This T cell receptor beta chain comes out of a study of T-cell reconstitution after alpha-beta-depleted transplantation in children. This clonotype was seen only a few times. Unique molecular identifiers were incorporated when the TCRbeta library was constructed. TCRdb re-derived calls from the PCR reads in MiXCR, one entry per CDR3 protein. Among about 74,000 distinct CDR3 sequences, 11% to 15% were seen once, and the ten largest hold 25% to 30%. V lost 1 base and J lost 2; bases outside the gene matches: 5. The CDR3 contains 15 residues. Germline CDR1 and CDR2: SGHTA and FQGNSA. The V call is TRBV7-2, the J call TRBJ2-7; the match to TRBD1 covers 7 bases. The sequence was obtained from a male patient between 2 and 15 years old who had a stem cell transplant for acute lymphoblastic leukemia, so the T cells may come from the graft donor. The sample in question was PBMCs, mostly from graft donor cells, obtained 180 days after TCRalphabeta/CD19-depleted stem cell transplant. The DNA of the CDR3 is TGTGCCAGCAGCTTAGTAGGGGACAGCCCCTACGAGCAGTACTTC. Protein product: CASSLVGDSPYEQYF. The variable domain in full, completed from reference TRBV7-2 and TRBJ2-7, reads GAGVSQSPSNKVTEKGKDVELRCDPISGHTALYWYRQSLGQGLEFLIYFQGNSAPDKSGLPSDRFSAERTGGSVSTLTIQRTQQEDSAVYLCASSLVGDSPYEQYFGPGTRLTVT.